This T cell receptor beta chain was documented in a study of blood T cells in healthy people across ages. It was with a sample-barcoded 5' primer and a J-beta primer mix that a second PCR of about 6 to 12 cycles was run. TCRdb independently ran MiXCR on the 5' RACE reads; one entry per CDR3 protein. The repertoire holds over 1.5 million distinct CDR3 sequences, with about 50% as singletons. Trimming took off 5 bases at V and 0 bases at J, with 10 bases between the two ends. The germline CDR1 and CDR2 sequences are MGHRA and YSYEKL. This CDR3 is 14 amino acids long. This receptor was obtained from a woman aged 40 to 50 in good health. The V and J genes are TRBV4-1 and TRBJ1-2; D remains ambiguous. The sequenced sample was blood. The CDR3 DNA sequence: TGCGCCAGCAGCTTCCCGGGCTCTAACTATGGCTACACCTTC. Translated: CASSFPGSNYGYTF.